The rows below give T cell receptor beta chains drawn from one sample of a study of Ad26.COV2.S vaccination and SARS-CoV-2 variants. Libraries were prepared by immunoSEQ multiplex PCR; TCRdb keeps only in-frame clonotypes and omits some of them. The top ten hold 2.5% to 3.5% of the sample, which has 350,000 to 450,000 clones, roughly 85% seen once. The sample here was peripheral blood, taken in a trial of Ad26.COV2.S vaccine versus placebo. All receptors derive from a person aged 18-65 years who received the Ad26.COV2.S COVID-19 vaccine or a placebo. Each CDR3 is given with its conserved first and last residue. A D gene is named only where the DNA matches it firmly. Only part of the rows carry a size: once, few, many, or a class if the clone is expanded.

>TRBV28|few|-|TRBJ1-2
TGTGCCAGCAGTTTAAGGGACGGTTACTATGGCTACACCTTC
CASSLRDGYYGYTF
>TRBV6-1|-|-|TRBJ1-5
TGTGCCAGCAGTGAACCCGGCCCGAGGTGGCAGCCCCAGCATTTT
CASSEPGPRWQPQHF
>TRBV6-4|-|TRBD2|TRBJ2-1
TGTGCCAGCAGTGACCGGACTAGCGGGGCGAAGGAGCAGTTCTTC
CASSDRTSGAKEQFF
>TRBV28|-|TRBD1|TRBJ1-4
TGTGCCAGCAGATCAGGGGGCGGGGGAGAAAAACTGTTTTTT
CASRSGGGGEKLFF
>TRBV13|-|-|TRBJ1-2
TGTGCCAGCAGCTTAGGGGACAGCAACTATGGCTACACCTTC
CASSLGDSNYGYTF
>TRBV10-1|few|-|TRBJ2-7
TGCGCCAGCAGTGAGTCTATTTACGAGCAGTACTTC
CASSESIYEQYF
>TRBV5-1|-|TRBD2|TRBJ2-3
TGCGCCAGCAGCTTCGGCGGGAGGGGCACAGATACGCAGTATTTT
CASSFGGRGTDTQYF
>TRBV18|-|-|TRBJ1-6
TGTGCCAGCTCACCGAAGGAGGGGGTTGTTTATTCACCCCTCCACTTT
CASSPKEGVVYSPLHF
>TRBV5-5|-|TRBD2|TRBJ2-3
TGTGCCAGCAGCTCACTAGCGGGGAAAACTAGCACAGATACGCAGTATTTT
CASSSLAGKTSTDTQYF
>TRBV12-5|few|-|TRBJ1-2
TGTGCTAGTGGTTTGGAGTACGCCAGGGAGGTGGAAGCTAACTATGGCTACACCTTC
CASGLEYAREVEANYGYTF
>TRBV19|-|TRBD1|TRBJ2-1
TGTGCCAGTAGAGAACAGGGGGCTAGTTACAATGAGCAGTTCTTC
CASREQGASYNEQFF
>TRBV6-5|many|-|TRBJ2-7
TGTGCCAGCAGTTACGGGGGGCGTAGACACTTC
CASSYGGRRHF
>TRBV6-2/TRBV6-3|-|-|TRBJ1-2
TGTGCCAGCAGTTACCCCACCGTTGGCTACACCTTC
CASSYPTVGYTF
>TRBV29-1|-|-|TRBJ2-5
TGCAGCGGGATGGCCAGGACGTACCAAGAGACCCAGTACTTC
CSGMARTYQETQYF
>TRBV27|-|-|TRBJ2-1
TGTGCCAGCAGTTTATCTGGCAATGAGCAGTTCTTC
CASSLSGNEQFF
>TRBV4-3|few|TRBD2|TRBJ2-5
TGCGCCAGCAGCCAAGGATCGTTAGCGGGGGGGTTACAAGAGACCCAGTACTTC
CASSQGSLAGGLQETQYF
>TRBV19|many|-|TRBJ2-1
TGTGCCAGTAGTACCCAAGGGGGGGCGGGGTACAATGAGCAGTTCTTC
CASSTQGGAGYNEQFF
>TRBV10-2|-|-|TRBJ1-1
TGCGCCAGCAGAGCCGGGACGGAGAACACTGAAGCTTTCTTT
CASRAGTENTEAFF
>TRBV18|-|-|TRBJ2-3
TGTGCCAGCTCACAGGCTATTAACACAGATACGCAGTATTTT
CASSQAINTDTQYF
>TRBV30|few|TRBD2|TRBJ2-5
TGTGCCTGGAGTGTACGAAGGACTAGCGGGTATCAAGAGACCCAGTACTTC
CAWSVRRTSGYQETQYF
>TRBV10-2|-|-|TRBJ2-2
TGCGCCAGCAGTGAGATTAGCGCGGGCACCGGGGAGCTGTTTTTT
CASSEISAGTGELFF
>TRBV2|once|-|TRBJ1-2
TGTGCCAGCAGTTCCGGACAGTACTATGGCTACACCTTC
CASSSGQYYGYTF
>TRBV19|-|-|TRBJ2-7
TGTGCCAGTAGTGTGGCAGGGAGAATTAGTTACGAGCAGTACTTC
CASSVAGRISYEQYF
>TRBV7-2|-|-|TRBJ2-1
TGTGCCAGCAGCTTCCTGAGGTCGAGCTCCTACAATGAGCAGTTCTTC
CASSFLRSSSYNEQFF
>TRBV7-2|-|TRBD2|TRBJ2-3
TGTGCCAGCAGCTTAGAGGGGTCGGGGGGTTTGTTCACAGATACGCAGTATTTT
CASSLEGSGGLFTDTQYF
>TRBV18|few|TRBD1|TRBJ2-2
TGTGCCAGCTCACGACAGGGGGGAGCAGCCGGGGAGCTGTTTTTT
CASSRQGGAAGELFF
>TRBV6-5|-|-|TRBJ2-7
TGTGCCAGCAGTTACTCGGCAGCCAGCTCCTACGAGCAGTACTTC
CASSYSAASSYEQYF
>TRBV7-9|once|-|TRBJ1-2
TGTGCCAGCAGCTCGACAGAAAACTATGGCTACACCTTC
CASSSTENYGYTF
>TRBV4-1|many|-|TRBJ2-1
TGCGCCAGCAGCCAAGCCCCCGTTGGCTCCGGAAAGACCAATGAGCAGTTCTTC
CASSQAPVGSGKTNEQFF
>TRBV19|-|-|TRBJ1-6
TGTGCCAGTAGTATAGAAGGGGTTACCTCCTATAATTCACCCCTCCACTTT
CASSIEGVTSYNSPLHF
>TRBV15|-|TRBD1|TRBJ1-6
TGTGCCACCAGCAGAAGGCGGACAGGGAGGGGGAGCTCCTATAATTCACCCCTCCACTTT
CATSRRRTGRGSSYNSPLHF
>TRBV2|-|-|TRBJ2-4
TGTGCCAGCAGCTTGAGCCTGGCGCCCAAAAACATTCAGTACTTC
CASSLSLAPKNIQYF
>TRBV6-6|-|-|TRBJ2-6
TGTGCCAGCGAGAAGCGGAGCTCTGGGGCCAACGTCCTGACTTTC
CASEKRSSGANVLTF
>TRBV7-2|-|TRBD1|TRBJ1-2
TGTGCCAGCAGCTCAGGACAGGCGATCTATGGCTACACCTTC
CASSSGQAIYGYTF
>TRBV6-1|once|-|TRBJ1-2
TGTGCCAGCAGTGAAATCGGCTATGGCTACACCTTC
CASSEIGYGYTF
>TRBV14|-|-|TRBJ2-2
TGTGCCAGCAGCGCCCGGTGGGACCCAAACACCGGGGAGCTGTTTTTT
CASSARWDPNTGELFF
>TRBV10-1|once|-|TRBJ1-2
TGCGCCAGCAGTGAAATGGGGGCCCCTTCATCCGAACAGGCCCCAATAGGCTATGGCTACACCTTC
CASSEMGAPSSEQAPIGYGYTF
>TRBV5-4|once|-|TRBJ2-2
TGTGCCAGCAGCGGCGGACTTAACACCGGGGAGCTGTTTTTT
CASSGGLNTGELFF
>TRBV28|-|TRBD2|TRBJ2-1
TGTGCCAGCAGTTTATGGACGGCGGGAGGCTACAATGAGCAGTTCTTC
CASSLWTAGGYNEQFF
>TRBV11-2|-|-|TRBJ1-3
TGTGCCAGCAGCTCCCCCCTCCCTCGGGGATATCGCTCTGGAAACACCATATATTTT
CASSSPLPRGYRSGNTIYF
>TRBV19|-|-|TRBJ2-5
TGTGCCAGTAGTATAGGGTCCGATGGGCAGACCCAGTACTTC
CASSIGSDGQTQYF
>TRBV27|-|-|TRBJ2-1
TGTGCCAGCAGTTTACTTGGGCCCCGAAGACGGCAGTTCTTC
CASSLLGPRRRQFF
>TRBV18|-|-|TRBJ2-3
TGTGCCAGCTCACCTGCACCGGGACCCAGCACAGATACGCAGTATTTT
CASSPAPGPSTDTQYF
>TRBV7-6|-|TRBD1|TRBJ2-7
TGTGCCAGCAGCTTAGGTCTCGCCAGGTCCGGGACAGGACTCTCCTACGAGCAGTACTTC
CASSLGLARSGTGLSYEQYF
>TRBV5-6|-|TRBD1|TRBJ2-3
TGTGCCAGCAGCCCGGGACAGGATCGCACAGATACGCAGTATTTT
CASSPGQDRTDTQYF
>TRBV7-9|-|-|TRBJ1-1
TGTGCCAGCAGCTTAAGTGACGGAAAGGAAGCTTTCTTT
CASSLSDGKEAFF
>TRBV12-5|-|TRBD2|TRBJ2-1
TGTGCTAGTGGTCCAGCTAGCGGTTGGGTCGATGAGCAGTTCTTC
CASGPASGWVDEQFF
>TRBV7-2|-|TRBD2|TRBJ2-5
TGTGCCAGCAGCGGGGGATGGCTAGCGGGGCAAGAAGAGACCCAGTACTTC
CASSGGWLAGQEETQYF
>TRBV19|-|TRBD1|TRBJ1-1
TGTGCCAGTAGTATTACGGGACAGGGATTAGCTTTCTTT
CASSITGQGLAFF
>TRBV15|-|TRBD1|TRBJ1-2
TGTGCCACCAGCAGAGAGGATACCGGGACAGGGGACGGCTACACCTTC
CATSREDTGTGDGYTF
>TRBV15|-|-|TRBJ2-7
TGTGCCACCAGCCTGACAGAGAACGTCTACGAGCAGTACTTC
CATSLTENVYEQYF
>TRBV5-1|-|-|TRBJ2-1
TGCGCCAGCTGGGGGATTCAGTACGATGAGCAGTTCTTC
CASWGIQYDEQFF
>TRBV11-2|many|TRBD2|TRBJ2-7
TGTGCCAGCAGCCCCGTTAGGGGTAGCGGGGCCTACGAGCAGTACTTC
CASSPVRGSGAYEQYF
>TRBV11-3|-|TRBD2|TRBJ2-1
TGTGCCAGCAGCCGGGGACTAGCGATCTACAATGAGCAGTTCTTC
CASSRGLAIYNEQFF
>TRBV5-1|few|-|TRBJ1-3
TGCGCCAGCAGCTCCGGCGGGTCCGCGAGAGGAAACACCATATATTTT
CASSSGGSARGNTIYF
>TRBV21-1|-|-|TRBJ1-5
TGTGCCAGCAGCAAAGGGAGACGTTCGACTGGGACCCGCAATCAGCCCCAGCATTTT
CASSKGRRSTGTRNQPQHF
>TRBV12-3/TRBV12-4|once|-|TRBJ1-1
TGTGCCAGCAGTTACGGGGTTGGCACTGAAGCTTTCTTT
CASSYGVGTEAFF
>TRBV7-9|-|-|TRBJ2-5
TGTGCCAGCAGCTTAGCCTACCCGGAGAGCCAAGAGACCCAGTACTTC
CASSLAYPESQETQYF